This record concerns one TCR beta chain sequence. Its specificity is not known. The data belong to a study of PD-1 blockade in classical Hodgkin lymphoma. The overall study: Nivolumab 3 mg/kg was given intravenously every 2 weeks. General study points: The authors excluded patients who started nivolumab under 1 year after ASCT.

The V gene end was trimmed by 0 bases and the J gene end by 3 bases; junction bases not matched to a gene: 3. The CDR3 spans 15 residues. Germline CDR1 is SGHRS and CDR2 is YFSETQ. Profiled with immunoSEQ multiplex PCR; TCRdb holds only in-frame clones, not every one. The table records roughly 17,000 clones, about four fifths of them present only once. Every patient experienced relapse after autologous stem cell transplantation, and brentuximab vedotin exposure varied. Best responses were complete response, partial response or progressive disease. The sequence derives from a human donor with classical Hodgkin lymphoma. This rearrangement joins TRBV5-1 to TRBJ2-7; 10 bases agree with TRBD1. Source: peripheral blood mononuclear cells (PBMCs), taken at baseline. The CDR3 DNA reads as TGCGCCAGCAGCTTGGGGGACAGGGGATTCTACGAGCAGTACTTC. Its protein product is CASSLGDRGFYEQYF.